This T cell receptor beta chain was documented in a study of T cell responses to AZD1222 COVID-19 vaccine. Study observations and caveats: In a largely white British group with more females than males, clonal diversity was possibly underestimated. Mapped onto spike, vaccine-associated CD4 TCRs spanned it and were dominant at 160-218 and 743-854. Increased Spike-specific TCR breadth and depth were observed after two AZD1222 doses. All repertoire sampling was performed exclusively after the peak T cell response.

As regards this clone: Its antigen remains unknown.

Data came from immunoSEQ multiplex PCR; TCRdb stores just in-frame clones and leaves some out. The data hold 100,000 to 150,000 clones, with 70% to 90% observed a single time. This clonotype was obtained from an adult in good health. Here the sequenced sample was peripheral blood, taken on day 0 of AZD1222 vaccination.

The CDR3 protein is CASSLEILTDTQYF. CDR3 sequence (DNA): TGTGCCAGCAGCTTAGAGATTCTCACAGATACGCAGTATTTT. The V and J genes are TRBV7-2 and TRBJ2-3; no clear D. This CDR3 is built from 14 residues. Germline CDR1 is SGHTA and CDR2 is FQGNSA. Between the trimmed V and J ends, which lost 1 base and 2 bases, there was a span of 7 bases.